Presented here are 11 T cell receptor beta chains from one specimen sequenced in a study of blood T cell repertoires in COVID-19. TCRdb's table, derived via immunoSEQ multiplex PCR, lists solely in-frame clones and lacks some. Of around 190,000 clones detected, 88% appear once; the ten largest clones hold 1.5% to 2%. Sequencing used peripheral blood. The receptors derive from a man in his late teens or twenties with active or convalescent COVID-19.

This clone was counted between two and nine times. J is TRBJ1-1 and V is TRBV6-5, with 11 bases fitting TRBD1. The J segment lost 5 bases and the V segment lost 7 bases, leaving 3 bases of the junction unmatched. The length of the CDR3 is 13 residues. Germline CDR1 is MNHEY and CDR2 is SVGAGI. This CDR3 is CASTGTGGTEAFF. The CDR3 nucleotides read TGTGCCAGCACCGGGACAGGGGGAACTGAAGCTTTCTTT.

J is TRBJ1-1 and V is TRBV19; D remains ambiguous. The germline CDR1 and CDR2 sequences are LNHDA and SQIVND (reference sequence). V was clipped by 3 bases and J by 4 bases, with 12 bases between them. There are 14 residues in the CDR3. The CDR3 spells CASSMVSGTTEAFF. CDR3 in DNA: TGTGCCAGTAGTATGGTTTCAGGTACCACTGAAGCTTTCTTT.

This chain uses TRBV7-9 with TRBJ2-1; no reliable D call. V lost 2 bases and J lost 7, with 9 bases in between. The CDR3 is 13 residues long. Per germline, CDR1 SEHNR and CDR2 FQNEAQ (reference sequence). For the CDR3, the DNA is TGTGCCAGCAGCTTAAGACTCGAAAATGAGCAGTTCTTC. Translation gives CASSLRLENEQFF.

The V gene is TRBV19, the J gene TRBJ1-1, with unresolved D. Germline V lookup: CDR1 LNHDA, CDR2 SQIVND (reference sequence). V was pared by 3 bases and J by 1 base, with 12 bases between. The CDR3 has 15 residues. CDR3 amino acids: CASSMDGVWNTEAFF. CDR3 sequence (DNA): TGTGCCAGTAGTATGGACGGGGTGTGGAACACTGAAGCTTTCTTT.

The J gene is TRBJ1-4, the V gene TRBV29-1; 7 bases fit TRBD1. The CDR3 totals 14 residues. The V gene end was trimmed by 3 bases and the J gene end by 4 bases; junction bases not matched to a gene: 5. In germline, CDR1 is SQVTM, CDR2 ANQGSEA. CDR3: CSVDPQGLNEKLFF. In DNA form, the CDR3 reads TGCAGCGTTGACCCACAGGGGCTTAATGAAAAACTGTTTTTT. The whole variable domain, remainder taken from reference TRBV29-1 and TRBJ1-4, is SAVISQKPSRDICQRGTSLTIQCQVDSQVTMMFWYRQQPGQSLTLIATANQGSEATYESGFVIDKFPISRPNLTFSTLTVSNMSPEDSSIYLCSVDPQGLNEKLFFGSGTQLSVL.

This chain's CDR3 is CASSLQILYREHTGELFF. CDR3 nucleotide sequence: TGTGCCAGCAGCCTTCAAATCCTTTATCGGGAACACACCGGGGAGCTGTTTTTT. The rearrangement uses TRBV3-1 (or the pseudogene TRBV3-2) and TRBJ2-2, with a weak D call TRBD2 (5 bases). This CDR3 contains 18 residues. Trimming stripped 4 bases from V and 3 bases from J, with 21 bases between. Looked up from germline, CDR1 is LGHDT and CDR2 is YNNKEL (reference sequence).

This clone occurred a few times. The junction departs from the called germline gene at one end, perhaps through a read error. The genes are TRBV10-3 and TRBJ1-2, with 9 bases fitting TRBD1. CDR1 and CDR2 from the germline V gene are ENHRY and SYGVKD. The CDR3 is made up of 14 amino acids. CDR3 DNA: TGTGCCACCAAGGTCGGGACAGGGTACTACGGCTACACCTTC. It encodes CATKVGTGYYGYTF.

The chain has TRBV7-9 and TRBJ1-1; D not certain. Germline V gene data show CDR1 as SEHNR and CDR2 as FQNEAQ (reference sequence). The CDR3 has 14 residues. The germline V and J ends were trimmed by 1 base and 1 base, with 7 bases remaining between them. Written as DNA, the CDR3 is TGTGCCAGCAGCTTAGGCGTAGCGAACACTGAAGCTTTCTTT. Translation: CASSLGVANTEAFF.

V and J are TRBV4-2 and TRBJ1-2; TRBD1 matches 8 bases. The CDR3 is 16 residues long. J was trimmed by 0 bases and V by 4 bases; bases with no gene match: 7. Germline loops: CDR1 LGHNA, CDR2 YNFKEQ. The CDR3: CASSPAGGNSNYGYTF. The CDR3, as DNA: TGTGCCAGCAGCCCCGCAGGGGGCAACTCTAACTATGGCTACACCTTC.

V and J are TRBV18 and TRBJ1-5; 7 positions match TRBD1. From germline, CDR1 is KGHSH and CDR2 LQKENI. The CDR3 spans 13 residues. V was clipped by 2 bases and J by 7 bases; unmatched bases: 2. CDR3 region: CASSPGTDQPQHF. CDR3 sequence (DNA): TGTGCCAGCTCACCAGGGACAGACCAGCCCCAGCATTTT. Drawing the rest from reference TRBV18 and TRBJ1-5, the complete variable domain is NAGVMQNPRHLVRRRGQEARLRCSPMKGHSHVYWYRQLPEEGLKFMVYLQKENIIDESGMPKERFSAEFPKEGPSILRIQQVVRGDSAAYFCASSPGTDQPQHFGDGTRLSIL.

The chain employs TRBV4-3 and TRBJ2-1, with D perhaps TRBD2 (5 bases). The CDR3 spans 18 residues. Looked up from germline, CDR1 is LGHNA and CDR2 is YSLEER. V was trimmed by 4 bases and J by 5 bases, leaving 24 bases between them. The CDR3 reads CASSRLTGNSKNNNEQFF. CDR3 nucleotide sequence: TGCGCCAGCAGCCGACTCACCGGGAACAGCAAAAATAACAATGAGCAGTTCTTC.